This T cell receptor beta chain was documented in a study of vaccination effects on CD4 cells after COVID-19. Study-wide results and caveats: Both infection-induced and vaccine-induced clones contracted markedly at late post-vaccination timepoints.

The method was immunoSEQ multiplex PCR; TCRdb's version includes in-frame clones alone and lacks a portion of them. The sample contains tens of thousands of clones, approximately 75% of which appear only once. Sequencing followed a ViraFEST assay step that expanded antigen-specific CD4+ T cells with viral peptide pools. Having been cultured for about ten days, the cells underwent CD4+ T cell isolation. Vaccine recipients lacked prior SARS-CoV-2 infection and had negative nucleocapsid antibodies. Between the trimmed V and J ends, which lost 0 bases and 2 bases, there was a span of 6 bases. From germline, CDR1 is MGHRA and CDR2 YSYEKL. The length of the CDR3 is 14 residues. To note about this clone: What it binds is not known.

This rearrangement joins TRBV4-1 to TRBJ2-3; D not certain. The receptor was isolated from a human donor who received a COVID-19 vaccine. Sequencing was performed on CD4+ T cells from PBMCs cultured with HCoV-NL63 spike peptides, taken before COVID-19 vaccination. In nucleotides, the CDR3 is TGCGCCAGCAGCCAAGAGGGCTACACAGATACGCAGTATTTT. Protein product: CASSQEGYTDTQYF.